The 32 T cell receptor beta chains below come from one sample, sequenced in a study of cytomegalovirus exposure and HLA in healthy donors. Primers: 60 Vbeta forward and 13 Jbeta reverse. Sequencing was performed with immunoSEQ multiplex PCR; in TCRdb, only in-frame clones are kept and a portion is missing. Among approximately 160,000 clones listed, approximately 80% were seen once. Sequenced input: PBMCs. The receptors stem from a woman aged 45-59 years in good health and CMV-seropositive.

This chain connects TRBV7-6 to TRBJ2-7; 12 positions match TRBD1. Germline CDR1 reads SGHVS; CDR2 reads FNYEAQ. J lost 2 bases, V lost 0 bases, and 14 bases had no gene match. This CDR3 is 20 amino acids long. The CDR3 spells CASSLAPSSQGQGATYEQYF. As DNA, the CDR3 is TGTGCCAGCAGCTTAGCGCCCTCTTCACAGGGACAGGGGGCCACCTACGAGCAGTACTTC.

DNA of the CDR3: TGTGCCAGCAGCGCTCCAGGGAACACTGAAGCTTTCTTT. Translation: CASSAPGNTEAFF. The chain carries TRBV5-4 and TRBJ1-1, with D unresolved. V was clipped by 4 bases and J by 1 base, with 8 bases between them. CDR1 and CDR2 (germline): SGHNT, YYREEE (reference sequence). This CDR3 contains 13 residues.

This clone has more than one count but fewer than ten. This chain links TRBV5-1 with TRBJ2-1; 7 positions agree with TRBD2. CDR1 and CDR2 from the germline V gene are SGHRS and YFSETQ. CDR3 size: 16 residues. J was trimmed by 4 bases and V by 1 base; bases with no gene match: 8. The CDR3 is CASSLLSLAEYNEQFF. CDR3 bases: TGCGCCAGCAGCTTGTTATCCCTAGCGGAGTACAATGAGCAGTTCTTC.

The chain employs TRBV6-6 and TRBJ1-3, with D possibly matching TRBD1 (5 bases). In germline, CDR1 is MNHNY, CDR2 SVGAGI (reference sequence). The V gene lost 2 bases and the J gene lost 3 bases, with 14 bases spanning the gap. The length of the CDR3 is 16 residues. CDR3 nucleotides: TGTGCCAGCAGTTACGGGGCGGTGGGAAATGGAAACACCATATATTTT. Its protein product is CASSYGAVGNGNTIYF.

V gene TRBV7-9 combines with J gene TRBJ2-5; a weak D match, TRBD1 (5 bases). With the DNA end fitting TRBJ2-7 better, the J assignment may be wrong. Germline V gene lookup returns CDR1 SEHNR and CDR2 FQNEAQ (reference sequence). There are 15 residues in the CDR3. CDR3 sequence reads: CASSSGHYLTYEQYF. As DNA, the CDR3 is TGTGCCAGCAGCTCCGGACATTACCTCACCTACGAGCAGTACTTC.

This chain links TRBV7-2 with TRBJ1-1, with 7 positions matching TRBD1. Germline V gene lookup returns CDR1 SGHTA and CDR2 FQGNSA. The junction had 17 bases not matched to a gene; V was cut back by 4 bases and J by 3 bases. The CDR3 totals 18 residues. Here the CDR3 reads CASSSLEYAGGPDTEAFF. In DNA, the CDR3 is TGTGCCAGCAGCTCACTAGAATACGCAGGGGGACCGGACACTGAAGCTTTCTTT.

The chain couples TRBV7-9 to TRBJ2-7, with 12 bases identical to TRBD2. V lost 1 base and J lost 6; bases outside the gene matches: 10. Germline CDR1 and CDR2: SEHNR and FQNEAQ (reference sequence). CDR3 length equals 17 residues. CDR3 in amino acids: CASSLGLFGTSGLEQYF. The CDR3 nucleotides read TGTGCCAGCAGCTTAGGTCTTTTTGGGACTAGCGGGCTCGAGCAGTACTTC.

The genes are TRBV19 and TRBJ1-5, with TRBD1 matching 7 bases. Germline assignment: CDR1 LNHDA and CDR2 SQIVND (reference sequence). V shed 3 bases, J shed 4 bases, and the junction held 3 bases outside the gene matches. The CDR3 length is 14 residues. The CDR3 DNA sequence: TGTGCCAGTAGTATTGCAGGGGGAAATCAGCCCCAGCATTTT. Protein product: CASSIAGGNQPQHF. Based on the CDR3 plus reference TRBV19 and TRBJ1-5, the full variable domain is DGGITQSPKYLFRKEGQNVTLSCEQNLNHDAMYWYRQDPGQGLRLIYYSQIVNDFQKGDIAEGYSVSREKKESFPLTVTSAQKNPTAFYLCASSIAGGNQPQHFGDGTRLSIL.

The V and J genes are TRBV19 and TRBJ2-7, with 9 bases lining up with TRBD1. This CDR3 has 14 residues. Germline CDR1 is LNHDA and CDR2 is SQIVND (reference sequence). The J segment lost 2 bases and the V segment lost 3 bases, leaving 2 bases of the junction unmatched. The CDR3 DNA follows: TGTGCCAGTAGTATCCGGGACAGGGCCTACGAGCAGTACTTC. Translation: CASSIRDRAYEQYF.

The chain uses TRBV6-1 and TRBJ2-7; 11 bases are shared with TRBD2. The CDR3 length is 15 residues. V shed 4 bases, J shed 6 bases, and the junction held 8 bases outside the gene matches. Looked up from germline, CDR1 is MNHNS and CDR2 is SASEGT. CDR3 coding DNA: TGTGCCAGCAGTGGTAGACTAGCGGGGTCCCGCGAGCAGTACTTC. Translated, it gives CASSGRLAGSREQYF.

The chain carries TRBV7-2 and TRBJ2-5, with D tentatively TRBD1 (6 bases). Germline values: CDR1 SGHTA, CDR2 FQGNSA. With 5 bases removed from V and 7 bases from J, the gap between germline ends came to 23 bases. CDR3 length equals 16 residues. This chain's CDR3 is CASSGGSGQLGGTQYF. The CDR3 DNA reads as TGTGCCAGCAGCGGAGGATCGGGCCAGTTAGGGGGGACCCAGTACTTC. Full variable domain (outside the CDR3, taken from reference TRBV7-2 and TRBJ2-5): GAGVSQSPSNKVTEKGKDVELRCDPISGHTALYWYRQSLGQGLEFLIYFQGNSAPDKSGLPSDRFSAERTGGSVSTLTIQRTQQEDSAVYLCASSGGSGQLGGTQYFGPGTRLLVL.

The V gene is TRBV23-1, the J gene TRBJ2-7, with 7 nucleotides matching TRBD1. TRBV23-1 is identified as an open reading frame with a role that is uncertain. The CDR3 has 15 residues. The J segment lost 4 bases and the V segment lost 4 bases, leaving 10 bases of the junction unmatched. CDR3 amino acids: CASSRQGRALYEQYF. CDR3 DNA sequence: TGCGCCAGCAGTCGACAGGGTCGAGCTTTATACGAGCAGTACTTC.

The CDR3 sequence: CASSYDGTGGPDTQYF. The CDR3 bases are TGTGCCAGCAGTTACGACGGGACAGGGGGCCCAGATACGCAGTATTTT. The V call is TRBV6-5, the J call TRBJ2-3, with 12 nucleotides matching TRBD1. Trimming at V came to 2 bases and at J to 4 bases, leaving 4 bases not matched to a gene. Germline V CDR1 and CDR2: MNHEY, SVGAGI. The CDR3 is 16 amino acids.

This clone was observed once. V gene TRBV25-1 combines with J gene TRBJ1-3; no reliable D call. This CDR3 is built from 14 residues. With 6 bases removed from V and 2 bases from J, the gap between germline ends came to 11 bases. Germline V CDR1 and CDR2: MGHDK, SYGVNS. This CDR3 reads CASRHSGPGNTIYF. Written as DNA, the CDR3 is TGTGCCAGCAGGCACAGCGGTCCTGGAAACACCATATATTTT.

The rearrangement links TRBV4-2 to TRBJ2-2, with D unclear. Trimming took 1 base from V and 1 from J, leaving 4 bases between them. The CDR3 covers 14 residues. Germline CDR1 and CDR2: LGHNA and YNFKEQ. Written as DNA, the CDR3 is TGTGCCAGCAGCCAAGGCAGGAACACCGGGGAGCTGTTTTTT. Translated: CASSQGRNTGELFF.

This clone came up a few times. V is TRBV7-2 and J is TRBJ2-3; D is undetermined. Germline V CDR1 and CDR2: SGHTA, FQGNSA. V lost 8 bases, J lost 5 bases, and 11 bases lay in between. The CDR3 totals 12 residues. CDR3 sequence (DNA): TGTGCCAGCGCCCCGCGGTTAGATACGCAGTATTTT. This sequence encodes CASAPRLDTQYF.

V is TRBV10-3 and J is TRBJ1-2; perhaps TRBD1 as D (6 bases). Germline V gene data show CDR1 as ENHRY and CDR2 as SYGVKD. V lost 8 bases, J lost 1 base, and 11 bases lay in between. The CDR3 spans 13 residues. The CDR3 loop is CAIVGGGNYGYTF. DNA of the CDR3: TGTGCCATCGTGGGAGGGGGTAACTATGGCTACACCTTC.

The chain recombines TRBV29-1 with TRBJ1-2; 8 nucleotides agree with TRBD1. Germline V gives CDR1 SQVTM, CDR2 ANQGSEA. Germline trimming cut 6 bases from V and 2 bases from J; bases unmatched to any gene: 11. The CDR3 loop spans 15 amino acids. This CDR3 reads CSVTGGGGTNYGYTF. The CDR3 coding sequence is TGCAGCGTCACAGGGGGGGGTGGTACGAACTATGGCTACACCTTC.

The V and J genes are TRBV7-3 and TRBJ1-4, with 9 bases lining up with TRBD1. CDR1 is SGHTA, CDR2 FQGTGA, per germline. Trimming took 5 bases from V and 3 from J; bases not matched to a gene: 7. The length of the CDR3 is 16 residues. The CDR3 bases are TGTGCCAGCAGCCCGGGGGACAGGGCGGCTAATGAAAAACTGTTTTTT. Its translation: CASSPGDRAANEKLFF.

There are a few counts of this clone. This rearrangement joins TRBV19 to TRBJ1-1, with D perhaps matching TRBD1 (6 bases). V was pared by 7 bases and J by 0 bases, with 12 bases between. There are 14 residues in the CDR3. The V gene's germline CDR1 is LNHDA and CDR2 SQIVND (reference sequence). For the CDR3, the DNA is TGTGCCAGTAACAGGGCTGGAATGAACACTGAAGCTTTCTTT. It yields the protein CASNRAGMNTEAFF.

CDR3 loop: CAYHRPTGTSNQPQHF. Here the CDR3 DNA reads TGTGCTTACCACCGCCCGACAGGGACAAGCAATCAGCCCCAGCATTTT. This sequence joins TRBV30 and TRBJ1-5; 7 bases line up with TRBD1. The CDR3 loop spans 16 amino acids. Germline V gene sequence: CDR1 GTSNPN, CDR2 SVGIG (reference sequence).

The table lists this clone with a count of one. The V call is TRBV2, the J call TRBJ1-2; 10 nucleotides match TRBD1. The length of the CDR3 is 17 residues. V dropped 2 bases and J dropped 8; count of bases not matched to a gene: 14. The germline V gene has CDR1 SNHLY and CDR2 FYNNEI. CDR3 DNA sequence: TGTGCCAGCAGTGAACCAAATTCGGGACAGGGGATACGGGGCTACACCTTC. This translates into CASSEPNSGQGIRGYTF.

The chain has TRBV18 and TRBJ2-2, with 8 bases that match TRBD2. This CDR3 has 16 amino acids. Unmatched junction bases numbered 3, after V lost 3 bases and J lost 0 bases. CDR1 and CDR2 (germline): KGHSH, LQKENI. In nucleotides, the CDR3 is TGTGCCAGCTCACCTCCGGGACTAGCGAACACCGGGGAGCTGTTTTTT. Residues: CASSPPGLANTGELFF. Full variable domain (outside the CDR3, taken from reference TRBV18 and TRBJ2-2): NAGVMQNPRHLVRRRGQEARLRCSPMKGHSHVYWYRQLPEEGLKFMVYLQKENIIDESGMPKERFSAEFPKEGPSILRIQQVVRGDSAAYFCASSPPGLANTGELFFGEGSRLTVL.

The chain links TRBV6-5 to TRBJ2-7; 8 nucleotides line up with TRBD2. The germline V gene encodes CDR1 MNHEY and CDR2 SVGAGI. The length of the CDR3 is 15 residues. The junction had 12 bases not matched to a gene; V was cut back by 6 bases and J by 5 bases. In nucleotides, the CDR3 is TGTGCCAGCAGCGACCGAGCGGGGGCCTTACACGAGCAGTACTTC. Amino acid sequence: CASSDRAGALHEQYF.

The V gene is TRBV7-2, the J gene TRBJ1-2; D is ambiguous. V was trimmed by 1 base and J by 2 bases, leaving 8 bases between them. The germline V gene has CDR1 SGHTA and CDR2 FQGNSA. This CDR3 region has 14 residues. The DNA of the CDR3 is TGTGCCAGCAGCTTAGGCTACGGGAACTATGGCTACACCTTC. This translates into CASSLGYGNYGYTF.

The chain carries TRBV4-2 and TRBJ2-5; D is unresolved. Germline V lookup: CDR1 LGHNA, CDR2 YNFKEQ. This CDR3 region has 14 residues. V dropped 3 bases and J dropped 3 bases, with 11 bases sitting between them. CDR3 sequence: CASSHTGSKETQYF. For the CDR3, the DNA is TGTGCCAGCAGCCACACGGGTTCTAAAGAGACCCAGTACTTC.

The rearrangement joins TRBV28 to TRBJ1-1; possibly TRBD1 for D (5 bases). With 3 bases removed from V and 10 bases from J, the gap between germline ends came to 18 bases. Germline V gene sequence: CDR1 MDHEN, CDR2 SYDVKM. The CDR3 sequence is 14 residues long. CDR3 loop: CASSFLRQGGRAFF. The CDR3 coding sequence is TGTGCCAGCAGTTTTCTTCGGCAGGGTGGTAGAGCTTTCTTT. The full variable domain, in which reference TRBV28 and TRBJ1-1 provide the parts outside the CDR3, is DVKVTQSSRYLVKRTGEKVFLECVQDMDHENMFWYRQDPGLGLRLIYFSYDVKMKEKGDIPEGYSVSREKKERFSLILESASTNQTSMYLCASSFLRQGGRAFFGQGTRLTVV.

The chain is built from TRBV6-1 and TRBJ2-4; 12 nucleotides align to TRBD2. CDR1 and CDR2 from the germline V gene are MNHNS and SASEGT. V gave up 4 bases and J gave up 10 bases; unmatched junction bases: 8. The length of the CDR3 is 15 residues. The CDR3 spells CASSARLAGEGIQYF. CDR3 bases: TGTGCCAGCAGTGCCCGACTAGCGGGAGAGGGAATTCAGTACTTC.

The CDR3 DNA reads TGTGCCAGCAGACGGTCTAAAGCAAACACCGGGGAGCTGTTTTTT. Its translation is CASRRSKANTGELFF. This chain uses TRBV6-1 with TRBJ2-2, with D unclear. This CDR3 region has 15 residues. Germline V gene data show CDR1 as MNHNS and CDR2 as SASEGT. Trimming removed 6 bases at V and 2 bases at J, with 13 bases between.

Here the CDR3 DNA reads TGTGCCAGCAGGGAAGGGGTTCGGACAGGGTTTCAGCCCCAGCATTTT. Its protein is CASREGVRTGFQPQHF. The gene calls are TRBV7-8 and TRBJ1-5; TRBD1 matches at 8 bases. There are 16 residues in the CDR3. J lost 6 bases, V lost 6 bases, and 13 bases had no gene match. Per the germline V gene, CDR1 is SGHVS and CDR2 is FQNEAQ. Combining the CDR3 with reference TRBV7-8 and TRBJ1-5 gives the whole variable domain GAGVSQSPRYKVAKRGQDVALRCDPISGHVSLFWYQQALGQGPEFLTYFQNEAQLDKSGLPSDRFFAERPEGSVSTLKIQRTQQEDSAVYLCASREGVRTGFQPQHFGDGTRLSIL.

The rearrangement uses TRBV20-1 and TRBJ1-1, with unresolved D. Per the germline V gene, CDR1 is DFQATT and CDR2 is SNEGSKA (reference sequence). V was clipped by 5 bases and J by 8 bases, with 9 bases between them. CDR3 size: 10 residues. The CDR3 here is CSAYGVEAFF. The CDR3 nucleotides read TGCAGTGCTTACGGGGTGGAAGCTTTCTTT.

This chain links TRBV5-8 with TRBJ2-1; TRBD2 matches 8 bases. Trimming at V came to 0 bases and at J to 8 bases, leaving 13 bases not matched to a gene. The CDR3 totals 17 residues. The V gene's germline CDR1 is SGHTS and CDR2 YDEGEE. This CDR3 is CASSLDGTSLGRDEQFF. The CDR3 nucleotides are TGTGCCAGCAGCTTGGACGGGACTAGTCTGGGCCGCGATGAGCAGTTCTTC. Supplemented by reference TRBV5-8 and TRBJ2-1, the full variable domain reads EAGVTQSPTHLIKTRGQQATLRCSPISGHTSVYWYQQALGLGLQFLLWYDEGEERNRGNFPPRFSGRQFPNYSSELNVNALELEDSALYLCASSLDGTSLGRDEQFFGPGTRLTVL.